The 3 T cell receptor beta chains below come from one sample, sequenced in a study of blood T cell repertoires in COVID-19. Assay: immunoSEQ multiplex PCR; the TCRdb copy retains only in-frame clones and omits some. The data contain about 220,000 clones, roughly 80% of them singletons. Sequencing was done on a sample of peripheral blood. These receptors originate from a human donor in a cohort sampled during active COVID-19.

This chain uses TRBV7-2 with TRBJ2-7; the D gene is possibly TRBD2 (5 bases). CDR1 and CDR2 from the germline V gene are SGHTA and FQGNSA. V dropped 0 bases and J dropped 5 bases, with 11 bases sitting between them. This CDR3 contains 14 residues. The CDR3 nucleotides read TGTGCCAGCAGCTTAGCGGGAGTCCACGACGAGCAGTACTTC. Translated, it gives CASSLAGVHDEQYF.

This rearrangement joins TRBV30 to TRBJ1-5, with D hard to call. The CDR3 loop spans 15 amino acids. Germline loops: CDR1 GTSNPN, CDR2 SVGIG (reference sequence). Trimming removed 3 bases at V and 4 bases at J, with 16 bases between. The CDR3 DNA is TGTGCCTGGAGCCCGGGGAACGGGCGTAATCAGCCCCAGCATTTT. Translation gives CAWSPGNGRNQPQHF.

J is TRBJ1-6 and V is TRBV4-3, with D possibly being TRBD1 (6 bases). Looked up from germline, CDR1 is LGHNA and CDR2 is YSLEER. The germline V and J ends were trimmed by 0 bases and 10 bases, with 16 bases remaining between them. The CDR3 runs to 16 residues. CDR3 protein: CASSQDPTGSTSPLHF. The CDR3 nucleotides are TGCGCCAGCAGCCAAGATCCAACAGGGTCAACATCACCCCTCCACTTT.